The source of this T cell receptor (beta chain) is a study of cytomegalovirus exposure and HLA in healthy donors. Comment on this clone: Its antigen is not known.

Study-wide findings and caveats: Most sequenced TCRs were rare (though some public TCRs occurred in many donors). Earlier analysis yielded a pattern in which most TCR beta V segments were productive about 90% or about 30% of the time. Apparent HLA restriction characterized most CMV-associated TCR beta chains in a later analysis.

Primers: 60 Vbeta forward and 13 Jbeta reverse. TCRdb's copy holds only in-frame clones and misses some; the assay was immunoSEQ multiplex PCR. Counted here are roughly 68,000 clones, around 72% occurring once; the ten biggest clones make up nearly 7.5%. CDR1 and CDR2 (germline): SGDLS, YYNGEE. With V trimmed by 1 base and J by 4 bases, 2 bases remained unmatched. The CDR3 has 16 amino acids. The rearrangement joins TRBV9 to TRBJ2-1, with 13 bases matching TRBD2. The sequenced sample was PBMCs. The TCR was taken from a woman aged 25 to 39 in good health and CMV-seropositive. CDR3 DNA: TGTGCCAGCAGCGTACTGGGACTAGCGGGATACAATGAGCAGTTCTTC. This translates into CASSVLGLAGYNEQFF.